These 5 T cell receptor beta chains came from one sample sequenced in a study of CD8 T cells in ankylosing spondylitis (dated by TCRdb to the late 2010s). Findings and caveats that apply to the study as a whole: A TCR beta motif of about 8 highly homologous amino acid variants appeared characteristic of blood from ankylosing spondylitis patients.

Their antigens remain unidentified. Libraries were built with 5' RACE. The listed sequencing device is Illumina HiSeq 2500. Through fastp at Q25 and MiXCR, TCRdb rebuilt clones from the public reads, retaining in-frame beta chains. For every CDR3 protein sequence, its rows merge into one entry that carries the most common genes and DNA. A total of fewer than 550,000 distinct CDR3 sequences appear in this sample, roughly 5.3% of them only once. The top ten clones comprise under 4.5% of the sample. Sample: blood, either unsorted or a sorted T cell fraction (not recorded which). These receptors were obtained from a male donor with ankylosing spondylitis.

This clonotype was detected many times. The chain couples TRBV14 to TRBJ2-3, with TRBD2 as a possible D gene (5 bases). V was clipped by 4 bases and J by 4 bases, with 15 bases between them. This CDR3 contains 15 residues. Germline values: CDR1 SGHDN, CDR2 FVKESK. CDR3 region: CASSLGSASADTQYF. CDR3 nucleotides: TGTGCCAGCAGCCTGGGGAGCGCTTCCGCAGATACGCAGTATTTT.

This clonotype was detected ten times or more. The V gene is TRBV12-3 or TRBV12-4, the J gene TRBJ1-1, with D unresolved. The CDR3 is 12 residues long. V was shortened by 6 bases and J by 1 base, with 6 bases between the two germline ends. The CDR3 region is CASRVWNTEAFF. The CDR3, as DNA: TGTGCCAGCAGGGTCTGGAACACTGAAGCTTTCTTT.

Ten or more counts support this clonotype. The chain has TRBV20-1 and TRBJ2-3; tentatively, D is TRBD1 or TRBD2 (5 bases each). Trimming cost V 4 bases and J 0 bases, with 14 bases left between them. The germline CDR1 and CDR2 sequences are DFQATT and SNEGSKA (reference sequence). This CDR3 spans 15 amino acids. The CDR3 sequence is CSATARGISTDTQYF. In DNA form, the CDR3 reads TGCAGTGCTACGGCCCGGGGCATCAGCACAGATACGCAGTATTTT.

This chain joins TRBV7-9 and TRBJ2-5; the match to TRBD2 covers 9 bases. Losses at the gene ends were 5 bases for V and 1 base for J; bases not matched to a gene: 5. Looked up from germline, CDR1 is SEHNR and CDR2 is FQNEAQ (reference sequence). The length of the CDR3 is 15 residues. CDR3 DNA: TGTGCCAGCAGCCCGACTAGCGGCCCCCAAGAGACCCAGTACTTC. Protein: CASSPTSGPQETQYF.

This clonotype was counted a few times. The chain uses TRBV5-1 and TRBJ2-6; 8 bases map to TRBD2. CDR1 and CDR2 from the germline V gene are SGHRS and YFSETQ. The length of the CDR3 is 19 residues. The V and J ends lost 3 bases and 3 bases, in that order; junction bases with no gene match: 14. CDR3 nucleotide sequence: TGCGCCAGCAGCTCCGCCCGGGGGGGGCTCCTGGATGGGGCCAACGTCCTGACTTTC. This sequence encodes CASSSARGGLLDGANVLTF.